Shown below are 30 T cell receptor beta chains from a single sample sequenced in a study of cytomegalovirus exposure and HLA in healthy donors. It was with 60 Vbeta and 13 Jbeta primers that the PCR ran. Libraries were prepared by immunoSEQ multiplex PCR; TCRdb keeps only in-frame clonotypes and omits some of them. Recorded here are 100,000 to 150,000 clones; the top ten clones represent about 2.2%. The sample consisted of PBMCs. These receptors were collected from a man aged 40-49 years in good health and CMV-seronegative.

J is TRBJ1-5 and V is TRBV28; D is uncertain. Germline loops: CDR1 MDHEN, CDR2 SYDVKM. Trimming pared 5 bases from V and 0 bases from J, leaving 17 bases between. CDR3 size: 17 residues. CDR3 nucleotides: TGTGCCAGCAGTCCCCCTCTAAATCGGGTTAGCAATCAGCCCCAGCATTTT. Residues: CASSPPLNRVSNQPQHF. Together with reference TRBV28 and TRBJ1-5, the CDR3 gives the full variable domain: DVKVTQSSRYLVKRTGEKVFLECVQDMDHENMFWYRQDPGLGLRLIYFSYDVKMKEKGDIPEGYSVSREKKERFSLILESASTNQTSMYLCASSPPLNRVSNQPQHFGDGTRLSIL.

The chain recombines TRBV6-5 with TRBJ1-3; D call uncertain. The germline gives CDR1 MNHEY, CDR2 SVGAGI. This CDR3 contains 16 residues. The ends were cut back, 0 bases at V and 0 bases at J, with 9 bases in the middle. The CDR3 here is CASSYSGSSSGNTIYF. The CDR3 nucleotides read TGTGCCAGCAGTTACTCGGGGAGCAGCTCTGGAAACACCATATATTTT.

The chain combines TRBV30 with TRBJ2-1; D gene ambiguous. The CDR3 sequence is 14 residues long. V lost 2 bases to trimming and J lost 1 base, with 9 bases between them. Germline values: CDR1 GTSNPN, CDR2 SVGIG (reference sequence). For the CDR3, the DNA is TGTGCCTGGAGTAAAGCGATATCCTACAATGAGCAGTTCTTC. Translation gives CAWSKAISYNEQFF.

The V and J genes are TRBV25-1 and TRBJ1-2; TRBD1 is a possible D gene (6 bases). Germline V gene data show CDR1 as MGHDK and CDR2 as SYGVNS. CDR3 length: 14 amino acids. Trimming cost V 3 bases and J 7 bases, with 15 bases left between them. This CDR3 reads CASSDPGAYIGYTF. CDR3 sequence (DNA): TGTGCCAGCAGTGACCCAGGGGCCTATATTGGCTACACCTTC.

V is TRBV9 and J is TRBJ2-5, with TRBD2 identical over 8 bases. CDR1 and CDR2 (germline): SGDLS, YYNGEE. The CDR3 runs to 17 residues. The junction had 9 bases not matched to a gene; V was cut back by 0 bases and J by 2 bases. The CDR3 nucleotides are TGTGCCAGCAGCGTAGAGAGTCCGACTAGCGATCAAGAGACCCAGTACTTC. As protein: CASSVESPTSDQETQYF.

The chain combines TRBV28 with TRBJ1-2; unclear D gene. The CDR3 is made up of 15 amino acids. The V end lost 2 bases, the J end lost 0 bases, and 10 bases lay between the germline ends. Per germline, CDR1 MDHEN and CDR2 SYDVKM. The CDR3 DNA sequence: TGTGCCAGCAGTTTAACTACACCTTCTAACTATGGCTACACCTTC. As protein: CASSLTTPSNYGYTF.

The CDR3 bases are TGTGCCAGCAGGGGGGAATCGACTAGCCGGTCTGACGAGCAGTACTTC. As protein: CASRGESTSRSDEQYF. This chain uses TRBV12-1 with TRBJ2-7; no DNA check was done on the table's D call, TRBD2. TRBV12-1 is annotated as a pseudogene. The CDR3 contains 16 residues.

The CDR3 region has the DNA TGTGCCAGCAGCCGTGGACAGGGAAGCACCGGGGAGCTGTTTTTT. This sequence encodes CASSRGQGSTGELFF. The chain recombines TRBV7-2 with TRBJ2-2; 8 nucleotides match TRBD1. V was pared by 5 bases and J by 4 bases, with 6 bases of the junction left unmatched. The germline V gene has CDR1 SGHTA and CDR2 FQGNSA. The CDR3 runs to 15 residues.

This chain joins TRBV11-2 and TRBJ2-7; D unclear. V lost 7 bases to trimming and J lost 3 bases, with 7 bases between them. This CDR3 has 11 residues. Looked up from germline, CDR1 is SGHAT and CDR2 is FQNNGV. CDR3 amino acids: CASTRNYEQYF. CDR3 in DNA: TGTGCCAGCACCAGAAACTACGAGCAGTACTTC.

The chain has TRBV7-9 and TRBJ2-7, with TRBD1 identical over 9 bases. V trimming: 4 bases; J trimming: 12 bases; junction bases outside the gene matches: 7. CDR1 SEHNR and CDR2 FQNEAQ come from the germline V gene (reference sequence). The CDR3 contains 12 residues. CDR3 nucleotides: TGTGCCAGCAGCTCGACAGGGGGATTGCGGTACTTC. This translates into CASSSTGGLRYF.

As concerns this clone: Other DNA sequences from this sample encode an identical CDR3 as well. The chain joins TRBV2 to TRBJ2-3; 10 bases fit TRBD2. Trimming cost V 1 base and J 5 bases; bases outside gene matches: 6. CDR1 is SNHLY and CDR2 is FYNNEI in the germline V gene. The length of the CDR3 is 16 residues. CDR3 bases: TGTGCCAGCAGTGAAGTACCTGGACTAGCGGAAGATACGCAGTATTTT. Its protein product is CASSEVPGLAEDTQYF.

The DNA for the CDR3 is TGCAGCGTTGAGCAGTACCAAGAGACCCAGTACTTC. Amino acid sequence: CSVEQYQETQYF. The gene calls are TRBV29-1 and TRBJ2-5; D remains ambiguous. V lost 3 bases and J 0 bases, leaving 5 bases between the germline ends. Per germline, CDR1 SQVTM and CDR2 ANQGSEA. The CDR3 is made up of 12 amino acids.

The rearrangement links TRBV19 to TRBJ2-6; the match to TRBD1 covers 8 bases. The ends lost 6 bases at V and 4 bases at J; junction bases unmatched: 5. Germline V lookup: CDR1 LNHDA, CDR2 SQIVND (reference sequence). The CDR3 runs 15 residues. Here the CDR3 reads CASRQTGVGANVLTF. CDR3 nucleotides: TGTGCCAGTAGACAGACAGGGGTCGGGGCCAACGTCCTGACTTTC.

The chain joins TRBV29-1 to TRBJ2-1; D is unresolved. With 3 bases removed from V and 0 bases from J, the gap between germline ends came to 3 bases. In germline, CDR1 is SQVTM, CDR2 ANQGSEA. CDR3 size: 12 residues. The CDR3 region has the DNA TGCAGCGTTGACAGCTCCTACAATGAGCAGTTCTTC. It is translated as CSVDSSYNEQFF.

This CDR3 reads CASTINRVRETQYF. CDR3 sequence (DNA): TGTGCCAGCACCATAAACAGGGTCCGGGAGACCCAGTACTTC. V gene TRBV21-1 combines with J gene TRBJ2-5; the table assigns TRBD1, which was not confirmed against the DNA. TRBV21-1 is a recognized pseudogene. CDR3 length: 14 residues.

This chain uses TRBV29-1 with TRBJ1-6; D is undetermined. The CDR3 has 12 residues. CDR1 SQVTM and CDR2 ANQGSEA come from the germline V gene. Trimming shortened V by 5 bases and J by 7 bases, and 9 bases separated the two germline ends. The CDR3 nucleotides read TGCAGCGTTAGCGAGAGGAATTCACCCCTCCACTTT. Protein sequence: CSVSERNSPLHF.

The chain uses TRBV7-3 and TRBJ2-5; 7 bases line up with TRBD1. This CDR3 contains 13 residues. Trimming removed 5 bases from V and 2 bases from J; junction bases left unmatched: 2. CDR1 is SGHTA and CDR2 is FQGTGA in the germline V gene. CDR3 loop: CASSRGQQETQYF. The CDR3, as DNA: TGTGCCAGCAGCCGGGGACAGCAAGAGACCCAGTACTTC.

V and J are TRBV7-9 and TRBJ2-1; TRBD2 is a possible D gene (5 bases). Trimming stripped 10 bases from V and 4 bases from J, with 14 bases between. The CDR3 runs to 13 residues. Germline loops: CDR1 SEHNR, CDR2 FQNEAQ (reference sequence). The chain's CDR3 is CANGGSTYNEQFF. In DNA form, the CDR3 reads TGTGCCAACGGTGGGAGCACATACAATGAGCAGTTCTTC.

The chain is built from TRBV11-2 and TRBJ2-7; 9 bases line up with TRBD2. V lost 4 bases and J lost 6; bases outside the gene matches: 7. This CDR3 is built from 14 residues. Germline V gives CDR1 SGHAT, CDR2 FQNNGV. The CDR3 nucleotides are TGTGCCAGCAGCTGGGGACTAGCCGCCGGCGAGCAGTACTTC. Its translation: CASSWGLAAGEQYF.

V gene TRBV19 combines with J gene TRBJ2-4; tentative D call: TRBD2 (7 bases). The CDR3 runs to 16 residues. Trimming cost V 3 bases and J 0 bases, with 12 bases left between them. Germline CDR1 LNHDA, CDR2 SQIVND (reference sequence). The CDR3 coding sequence is TGTGCCAGTAGTATTGGGGGGGCGGGAGCCAAAAACATTCAGTACTTC. Translated: CASSIGGAGAKNIQYF.

The V and J genes are TRBV6-5 and TRBJ1-2, with TRBD1 matching over 7 bases. Germline values: CDR1 MNHEY, CDR2 SVGAGI. The CDR3 consists of 13 residues. The ends lost 0 bases at V and 8 bases at J; junction bases unmatched: 3. CDR3 amino acids: CASSYSPGGGYTF. Written as DNA, the CDR3 is TGTGCCAGCAGTTACTCGCCAGGGGGGGGCTACACCTTC.

This chain joins TRBV27 and TRBJ1-4, with TRBD1 matching over 7 bases. Trimming at V came to 6 bases and at J to 4 bases, leaving 5 bases not matched to a gene. The length of the CDR3 is 14 residues. Germline CDR1 MNHEY, CDR2 SMNVEV (reference sequence). The CDR3 protein is CASRRGQGNEKLFF. CDR3 nucleotide sequence: TGTGCCAGCAGGAGGGGGCAGGGTAATGAAAAACTGTTTTTT.

CDR3 sequence: CASSLGTGTGSYEQYF. DNA for the CDR3: TGTGCCAGCAGCCTCGGGACCGGGACAGGCTCCTACGAGCAGTACTTC. The chain links TRBV7-6 to TRBJ2-7; the match to TRBD1 covers 8 bases. In germline, CDR1 is SGHVS, CDR2 FNYEAQ. V was clipped by 5 bases and J by 0 bases; unmatched bases: 9. This CDR3 region has 16 residues.

The J gene is TRBJ1-2, the V gene TRBV7-8, with a weak D call TRBD1 (5 bases). Germline V CDR1 and CDR2: SGHVS, FQNEAQ. This CDR3 has 15 residues. Trimming cost V 5 bases and J 8 bases, with 21 bases left between them. CDR3 loop: CASSLTRDSGRGYTF. CDR3 DNA sequence: TGTGCCAGCAGCCTTACCCGGGACTCCGGGCGGGGCTACACCTTC.

The chain couples TRBV19 to TRBJ1-1; TRBD1 might be the D (5 bases). Germline V gene sequence: CDR1 LNHDA, CDR2 SQIVND (reference sequence). The CDR3 spans 15 residues. The V gene lost 3 bases and the J gene lost 0 bases, with 11 bases spanning the gap. CDR3 loop: CASSIPDNLNTEAFF. Here the CDR3 DNA reads TGTGCCAGTAGTATTCCGGACAACTTGAACACTGAAGCTTTCTTT.

The rearrangement links TRBV6-5 to TRBJ2-3; D gene ambiguous. CDR1 and CDR2 from the germline V gene are MNHEY and SVGAGI. V was clipped by 6 bases and J by 4 bases, with 11 bases between them. CDR3 size: 13 residues. CDR3 DNA sequence: TGTGCCAGCAGATTCGCCTATCCAGATACGCAGTATTTT. This encodes CASRFAYPDTQYF.

This chain connects TRBV11-2 to TRBJ1-2, with D hard to call. Germline V gives CDR1 SGHAT, CDR2 FQNNGV. Trimming took off 6 bases at V and 4 bases at J, with 15 bases between the two ends. The CDR3 is 14 amino acids. The CDR3 protein is CASRNSGQVYGYTF. CDR3 nucleotides: TGTGCCAGCAGAAATAGCGGGCAGGTCTATGGCTACACCTTC.

The V gene is TRBV19, the J gene TRBJ2-7, with a weak D call TRBD2 (6 bases). Germline CDR1 is LNHDA and CDR2 is SQIVND (reference sequence). This CDR3 region has 14 residues. Trimming removed 7 bases from V and 5 bases from J, with 18 bases in between. The CDR3 DNA follows: TGTGCCAGTACCCTCCGCGGGGCCGCCCACGAGCAGTACTTC. This encodes CASTLRGAAHEQYF.

V is TRBV5-1 and J is TRBJ2-5, with 9 nucleotides matching TRBD1. The assigned J gene may be wrong: the sequence end matches TRBJ2-7 better. The CDR3 is 14 amino acids. Germline assignment: CDR1 SGHRS and CDR2 YFSETQ. CDR3 sequence: CASSQGQGTYEQYF. Written as DNA, the CDR3 is TGCGCCAGCAGCCAGGGACAGGGAACCTACGAGCAGTACTTC.

V usage is TRBV28 and J usage is TRBJ2-7; 13 bases align to TRBD2. V lost 5 bases, J lost 6 bases, and 10 bases stayed unmatched. The CDR3 sequence is 16 residues long. The germline V gene encodes CDR1 MDHEN and CDR2 SYDVKM. The CDR3 sequence: CASSLRTSGSSGEQYF. The CDR3 nucleotides are TGTGCCAGCAGTCTCCGGACTAGCGGGAGTTCGGGCGAGCAGTACTTC.